The 8 T cell receptor beta chains given below trace back to one sample, sequenced in a study of monozygotic twins with inflammatory bowel disease. With the 5' RACE reads reprocessed, TCRdb shows one record per CDR3 protein and no DNA. The sample data list some 170,000 distinct CDR3 sequences. Sequenced sample: blood. All receptors derive from a human donor with ulcerative colitis or Crohn's disease, or a healthy co-twin of an affected twin (not recorded which).

The chain is built from TRBV6-5 and TRBJ2-5; TCRdb returns TRBD1, unconfirmable since there is no DNA. The germline V gene encodes CDR1 MNHEY and CDR2 SVGAGI. The CDR3 spans 12 residues. The CDR3: CASRDRKETQYF.

The CDR3: CAWSVVSPGTEQFF. The chain couples TRBV30 to TRBJ2-1; TCRdb calls TRBD1, which cannot be checked without DNA. This CDR3 region has 14 residues. Germline V lookup: CDR1 GTSNPN, CDR2 SVGIG (reference sequence).

CDR3 region: CASSLLAGGPAEQFF. The V call is TRBV7-8, the J call TRBJ2-1; no DNA is available, so the TRBD2 call from TCRdb remains unchecked. CDR1 and CDR2 from the germline V gene are SGHVS and FQNEAQ. The CDR3 has 15 amino acids.

V usage is TRBV4-2 and J usage is TRBJ2-2; without DNA, the TCRdb call of TRBD1 cannot be checked. CDR1 and CDR2 from the germline V gene are LGHNA and YNFKEQ. This CDR3 spans 14 amino acids. CDR3 protein: CASSRGHNTGELFF.

The V call is TRBV7-9, the J call TRBJ2-7; TCRdb proposes TRBD1, but this gene call is untestable without DNA. The CDR3 contains 15 residues. Germline V gene sequence: CDR1 SEHNR, CDR2 FQNEAQ (reference sequence). CDR3 loop: CASSLAGHVIGEQYF.

V is TRBV18 and J is TRBJ1-5; TCRdb's D call of TRBD1 is untestable without DNA. There are 14 residues in the CDR3. Germline assignment: CDR1 KGHSH and CDR2 LQKENI. CDR3 loop: CASSPSGYVQPQHF.

The gene calls are TRBV10-3 and TRBJ2-2; TCRdb's D call, TRBD1, is unchecked because there is no DNA. From germline, CDR1 is ENHRY and CDR2 SYGVKD. CDR3 size: 12 residues. The CDR3 protein is CAIRDREEELFF.

The V and J genes are TRBV27 and TRBJ1-6; checking the TCRdb D call of TRBD1 is not possible without DNA. The CDR3 extends over 13 amino acids. Germline V gives CDR1 MNHEY, CDR2 SMNVEV (reference sequence). CDR3 sequence reads: CASSGTGVSPLHF.